This T cell receptor beta chain comes out of a study of radiotherapy plus CTLA-4 blockade in lung cancer. For the study at large: Disease control was seen in about 30% of patients, objective responses in roughly 17%. Whole-study findings and limits: Reportedly, early blood T cell clone dynamics best predicted response, with interferon-beta.

Ipilimumab-mediated CTLA-4 blockade plus focal radiation was given to patients having chemo-refractory metastatic non-small-cell lung cancer. V lost 1 base, J lost 2 bases, and 14 bases lay in between. CDR1 and CDR2 from the germline V gene are MGHRA and YSYEKL. CDR3 size: 16 residues. The method was immunoSEQ multiplex PCR; TCRdb's version includes in-frame clones alone and lacks a portion of them. The sample holds about 70,000 clones, approximately 79% seen once. As to this clone: Its antigen remains unknown.

The starting material was peripheral blood, obtained from a patient treated with radiotherapy plus ipilimumab. The receptor comes from a human donor with non-small cell lung cancer who had a complete response to radiotherapy plus ipilimumab. The chain joins TRBV4-1 to TRBJ1-2; unclear D gene. The CDR3 spells CASSQVGKRENYGYTF. For the CDR3, the DNA is TGCGCCAGCAGCCAAGTCGGAAAAAGGGAGAACTATGGCTACACCTTC.